This T cell receptor (beta chain) is drawn from a study of response to subunit inactivated influenza vaccine. As concerns this clonotype: The antigen is undetermined.

General study findings and limits: Each seasonal influenza vaccination recruits few new T cells, the authors suggested.

A single record per CDR3 protein comes from TCRdb applying MiXCR to the RT-PCR reads. This table has some 550,000 distinct CDR3 sequences, around 21% appearing once. This CDR3 has 17 amino acids. Germline V gene data show CDR1 as DFQATT and CDR2 as SNEGSKA (reference sequence). V gave up 0 bases and J gave up 9 bases; unmatched junction bases: 8. This same sample was also taken into another study, of T cells expressing NK-cell markers. That investigation notes: The cDNA for TCR beta came from 5'RACE template switching with UMIs. Sequencing covered eight donors, seven HCMV-seropositive and one seronegative. In a handful of donors, dominant clonotypes made up about 25-60.1% of CD3+CD56-NKG2C+ cells.

The TCR comes from a middle-aged man who received an inactivated influenza vaccine. This sequence joins TRBV20-1 and TRBJ2-1; TRBD2 matches 16 bases. The input for sequencing was CD4+ T cells sorted from PBMCs, taken roughly 12 days after vaccination. The CDR3: CSARDRAGLAGGSEQFF. As DNA, the CDR3 is TGCAGTGCTAGAGATCGAGCGGGACTAGCGGGAGGGTCTGAGCAGTTCTTC.